The 27 T cell receptor beta chains listed next were all sequenced from one sample in a study of glioma-infiltrating T cells. TCR alpha and beta CDR3 regions were amplified from RNA using iRepertoire nested multiplex PCR. Using its own MiXCR run on the multiplex PCR reads, TCRdb lists one record per CDR3 protein. The profile shows about 140,000 distinct CDR3 sequences, roughly 43% of them singletons. The specimen was glioma tissue, nonneoplastic brain tissue, or PBMCs (not recorded which). The receptors come from a human donor with low-grade glioma or glioblastoma, undergoing nonglioma brain surgery, or in good health (not recorded which).

This clonotype was observed a handful of times. This chain joins TRBV24-1 and TRBJ2-6; D not certain. Germline assignment: CDR1 KGHDR and CDR2 SFDVKD. Trimming took 8 bases from V and 1 from J, leaving 8 bases between them. The CDR3 is 14 amino acids. CDR3 loop: CATTTESGANVLTF. CDR3 coding DNA: TGTGCCACCACCACGGAATCTGGGGCCAACGTCCTGACTTTC.

V gene TRBV7-9 combines with J gene TRBJ2-1; 8 positions agree with TRBD1. The germline gives CDR1 SEHNR, CDR2 FQNEAQ (reference sequence). The CDR3 consists of 13 residues. V shed 6 bases, J shed 6 bases, and the junction held 4 bases outside the gene matches. CDR3 sequence: CASRTGEFNEQFF. In nucleotides, the CDR3 is TGTGCCAGCAGGACAGGGGAATTCAATGAGCAGTTCTTC.

The gene calls are TRBV18 and TRBJ2-3; 8 bases line up with TRBD2. This CDR3 contains 15 residues. Germline V gene sequence: CDR1 KGHSH, CDR2 LQKENI. Unmatched junction bases numbered 7, after V lost 3 bases and J lost 5 bases. CDR3 coding DNA: TGTGCCAGCTCACCCAGCGGGGGCCAAGTAGATACGCAGTATTTT. This sequence encodes CASSPSGGQVDTQYF.

The chain combines TRBV2 with TRBJ2-7, with 9 bases identical to TRBD1. The V gene's germline CDR1 is SNHLY and CDR2 FYNNEI. The length of the CDR3 is 13 residues. V lost 6 bases and J lost 5; bases outside the gene matches: 5. CDR3 region: CASRGQGANEQYF. In DNA, the CDR3 is TGTGCCAGCAGGGGACAGGGAGCCAACGAGCAGTACTTC.

Comment on this clonotype: The junction does not match germline at one end; this may be a read error. CDR3 region: CARSQDRGLPYEQYF. DNA of the CDR3: TGCGCCCGCAGCCAAGACCGGGGACTCCCCTACGAGCAGTACTTC. The V and J genes are TRBV5-4 and TRBJ2-7; perhaps TRBD2 as D (6 bases). CDR1 and CDR2 (germline): SGHNT, YYREEE (reference sequence). The CDR3 has 15 amino acids. The entire variable domain, with the rest obtained from reference TRBV5-4 and TRBJ2-7, is as follows: ETGVTQSPTHLIKTRGQQVTLRCSSQSGHNTVSWYQQALGQGPQFIFQYYREEENGRGNFPPRFSGLQFPNYSSELNVNALELDDSALYLCARSQDRGLPYEQYFGPGTRLTVT.

The J gene is TRBJ1-5, the V gene TRBV20-1; tentatively, D is TRBD1 (5 bases). V was cut by 1 base and J by 6 bases, with 7 bases left in between. The CDR3 has 12 residues. Germline values: CDR1 DFQATT, CDR2 SNEGSKA (reference sequence). Here the CDR3 reads CSARGGGQPQHF. CDR3 in DNA: TGCAGTGCTAGAGGGGGCGGTCAGCCCCAGCATTTT.

The chain employs TRBV27 and TRBJ2-7, with 9 positions matching TRBD1. CDR3 length equals 15 residues. CDR1 and CDR2 from the germline V gene are MNHEY and SMNVEV (reference sequence). V lost 3 bases, J lost 3 bases, and 6 bases stayed unmatched. In DNA form, the CDR3 reads TGTGCCAGCAGTTTCGAGGGACAGGGAGTCTACGAGCAGTACTTC. Residues: CASSFEGQGVYEQYF.

V is TRBV6-1 and J is TRBJ2-2; 12 bases match TRBD2. Germline V lookup: CDR1 MNHNS, CDR2 SASEGT. J lost 1 base, V lost 5 bases, and 5 bases had no gene match. This CDR3 contains 17 residues. This CDR3 reads CASSRTSGMGNTGELFF. CDR3 coding DNA: TGTGCCAGCAGTAGGACTAGCGGGATGGGGAACACCGGGGAGCTGTTTTTT.

The rearrangement links TRBV4-3 to TRBJ2-3; 12 bases agree with TRBD2. After removal of 0 bases from V and 3 bases from J, the junction contained 1 base not matched to a gene. CDR3 length: 16 residues. Germline V gene data show CDR1 as LGHNA and CDR2 as YSLEER. The chain's CDR3 is CASSQDTSGRTDTQYF. The CDR3 nucleotides read TGCGCCAGCAGCCAAGATACTAGCGGGAGGACAGATACGCAGTATTTT.

The rearrangement joins TRBV18 to TRBJ1-1, with a tentative D call TRBD1 (5 bases). The CDR3 contains 12 residues. V gave up 7 bases and J gave up 4 bases, with 10 bases separating them. In germline, CDR1 is KGHSH, CDR2 LQKENI. The chain's CDR3 is CASCGGGTEAFF. The CDR3 DNA follows: TGTGCCAGCTGCGGGGGGGGCACTGAAGCTTTCTTT.

Remarks on this clonotype: No conserved phenylalanine or tryptophan ends this CDR3, so it is likely a read error. V is TRBV6-1 and J is TRBJ1-1; the D gene is possibly TRBD1 (6 bases). In germline, CDR1 is MNHNS, CDR2 SASEGT. With 7 bases removed from V and 5 bases from J, the gap between germline ends came to 14 bases. The CDR3 spans 13 residues. The CDR3 sequence is CASIGGGLTEAFL. DNA of the CDR3: TGTGCCAGCATAGGGGGGGGGTTGACTGAAGCTTTCCTT.

The rearrangement links TRBV4-3 to TRBJ2-7, with D possibly TRBD1 on 5 matching bases. The CDR3 totals 15 residues. The germline V gene has CDR1 LGHNA and CDR2 YSLEER. V was pared by 0 bases and J by 2 bases, with 11 bases between. CDR3 nucleotides: TGCGCCAGCAGCCAAGATCGCGACAGTCCCTACGAGCAGTACTTC. Its translation: CASSQDRDSPYEQYF.

This clonotype was counted only a few times. The chain employs TRBV7-2 and TRBJ2-2; the D is unclear. This CDR3 has 13 residues. Germline CDR1 reads SGHTA; CDR2 reads FQGNSA. The germline V and J ends were trimmed by 2 bases and 8 bases, with 9 bases remaining between them. The DNA for the CDR3 is TGTGCCAGCAGCTTACAATGGTCGGGGGAGCTGTTTTTT. Its protein product is CASSLQWSGELFF.

The chain recombines TRBV20-1 with TRBJ2-7; possibly TRBD1 for D (6 bases). CDR1 DFQATT and CDR2 SNEGSKA come from the germline V gene (reference sequence). The V gene lost 5 bases and the J gene lost 1 base, with 9 bases spanning the gap. CDR3 length equals 12 residues. The CDR3 DNA is TGCAGTGCTCCCGACAGGTCCTACGAGCAGTACTTC. It is translated as CSAPDRSYEQYF.

The rearrangement joins TRBV12-3 or TRBV12-4 to TRBJ2-7, with 9 nucleotides matching TRBD1. With 6 bases clipped from V and 5 bases from J, the junction kept 5 bases outside the gene matches. CDR3 length: 13 amino acids. The CDR3 coding sequence is TGTGCCAGCAGGCCGGGACAGGGACACGAGCAGTACTTC. Encoded protein: CASRPGQGHEQYF.

The rearrangement joins TRBV12-3 or TRBV12-4 to TRBJ2-1; D possibly corresponds to TRBD2 (6 bases). Between the trimmed V and J ends, which lost 5 bases and 6 bases, there was a span of 17 bases. The CDR3 loop spans 15 amino acids. CDR3: CASSLQGGTFNEQFF. CDR3 coding DNA: TGTGCCAGCAGTCTTCAGGGAGGTACATTCAATGAGCAGTTCTTC.

This clonotype was seen once. An end of the junction differs from the germline gene, which may be a read error. This chain uses TRBV7-9 with TRBJ2-1, with D unclear. Germline V lookup: CDR1 SEHNR, CDR2 FQNEAQ (reference sequence). The CDR3 consists of 17 residues. The CDR3 DNA follows: TGCGCCAGCAGCCAAGGCCTGGACGGATCCTACTACAATGAGCAGTTCTTC. Amino acid sequence: CASSQGLDGSYYNEQFF.

The gene calls are TRBV9 and TRBJ2-1; weak D call: TRBD1 (5 bases). The CDR3 length is 15 residues. From germline, CDR1 is SGDLS and CDR2 YYNGEE. V lost 0 bases to trimming and J lost 5 bases, with 12 bases between them. The CDR3 sequence: CASSVGGAHNNEQFF. For the CDR3, the DNA is TGTGCCAGCAGCGTAGGTGGGGCCCACAACAATGAGCAGTTCTTC. The full variable domain, its missing parts supplied by reference TRBV9 and TRBJ2-1, is DSGVTQTPKHLITATGQRVTLRCSPRSGDLSVYWYQQSLDQGLQFLIQYYNGEERAKGNILERFSAQQFPDLHSELNLSSLELGDSALYFCASSVGGAHNNEQFFGPGTRLTVL.

The J gene is TRBJ1-2, the V gene TRBV28, with D hard to call. The V end was cut by 5 bases, the J end by 4 bases, with 11 bases between. Germline loops: CDR1 MDHEN, CDR2 SYDVKM. The length of the CDR3 is 13 residues. The chain's CDR3 is CASSQSRLYGYTF. CDR3 DNA: TGTGCCAGCAGTCAATCCAGGCTCTATGGCTACACCTTC.

V usage is TRBV29-1 and J usage is TRBJ1-2, with 7 bases aligning to TRBD1. Germline CDR1 SQVTM, CDR2 ANQGSEA. Losses at the gene ends were 1 base for V and 7 bases for J; bases not matched to a gene: 9. This CDR3 region has 14 residues. In DNA, the CDR3 is TGCAGCGTTGAAGGGGTGACAGGGTATGCTGGCTACACCTTC. Translated, it gives CSVEGVTGYAGYTF. Using reference TRBV29-1 and TRBJ1-2 for the parts outside the CDR3, the full variable domain is SAVISQKPSRDICQRGTSLTIQCQVDSQVTMMFWYRQQPGQSLTLIATANQGSEATYESGFVIDKFPISRPNLTFSTLTVSNMSPEDSSIYLCSVEGVTGYAGYTFGSGTRLTVV.

The V call is TRBV28, the J call TRBJ1-1; perhaps TRBD1 as D (5 bases). The V gene's germline CDR1 is MDHEN and CDR2 SYDVKM. The CDR3 has 13 amino acids. V lost 10 bases, J lost 4 bases, and 16 bases lay in between. The DNA of the CDR3 is TGTGCCATCATGGACACGGGATTCACTGAAGCTTTCTTT. Its translation: CAIMDTGFTEAFF.

This clonotype has only a few counts. This chain joins TRBV11-1 and TRBJ2-3; D is ambiguous. Germline CDR1 SGHAT, CDR2 FQDESV (reference sequence). This CDR3 comprises 13 residues. Trimming stripped 1 base from V and 8 bases from J, with 10 bases between. The CDR3 nucleotides are TGTGCCAGCAGCTTAGACTGGCTCGGTACGCAGTATTTT. It specifies CASSLDWLGTQYF.

This clonotype occurred once. A much larger clone differs from this one at a single base, so this may be a read error. The chain employs TRBV4-1 and TRBJ2-1; 7 positions agree with TRBD1. J was trimmed by 12 bases and V by 0 bases; bases with no gene match: 14. Germline V lookup: CDR1 MGHRA, CDR2 YSYEKL. This CDR3 has 16 amino acids. CDR3 DNA: TGCGCCAGCAGCCAAGAATCAGGGGGTCTCTTTTATGGGCAGTTCTTC. Encoded protein: CASSQESGGLFYGQFF.

V usage is TRBV20-1 and J usage is TRBJ2-3; a weak D match, TRBD1 (5 bases). CDR1 and CDR2 from the germline V gene are DFQATT and SNEGSKA (reference sequence). V was trimmed by 6 bases and J by 1 base, leaving 11 bases between them. This CDR3 has 13 residues. CDR3 sequence: CSAQDPGTDTQYF. DNA for the CDR3: TGCAGTGCACAGGATCCTGGCACAGATACGCAGTATTTT.

The chain employs TRBV20-1 and TRBJ2-5, with D perhaps matching TRBD2 (7 bases). V was clipped by 7 bases and J by 1 base, with 13 bases between them. Germline values: CDR1 DFQATT, CDR2 SNEGSKA (reference sequence). The CDR3 has 13 residues. CDR3 protein: CSGGGDPQETQYF. CDR3 coding DNA: TGCAGTGGAGGGGGGGACCCCCAAGAGACCCAGTACTTC.

For the CDR3, the DNA is TGCGCCAGCAGCCAGGCCGGCAATGAGCAGTACTTC. It specifies CASSQAGNEQYF. The chain recombines TRBV4-1 with TRBJ2-7; D gene uncertain. The V end was cut by 3 bases, the J end by 7 bases, with 10 bases between. Germline V lookup: CDR1 MGHRA, CDR2 YSYEKL. The CDR3 is 12 amino acids.

This clonotype was seen a few times. The chain combines TRBV11-2 with TRBJ1-1; TRBD1 might be the D (6 bases). This CDR3 is 14 amino acids long. The V end was cut by 4 bases, the J end by 5 bases, with 14 bases between. Germline CDR1 is SGHAT and CDR2 is FQNNGV. In DNA, the CDR3 is TGTGCCAGCAGCTCACTACAGGGAGGAACTGAAGCTTTCTTT. As protein: CASSSLQGGTEAFF.